These T cell receptor beta chains were read from a single sample in a study of response to subunit inactivated influenza vaccine. MiXCR, run by TCRdb on the RT-PCR reads, gives a single entry per CDR3 protein. Among 500,000 to 600,000 distinct CDR3 sequences, approximately 10% were seen once, and the ten largest hold roughly 11%. The same sample was also used in a study of T cells expressing NK-cell markers.

The sequences come from PBMCs from blood, collected on the day of vaccination. Every receptor here comes from a man in his forties or fifties who received an inactivated influenza vaccine. Both conserved end residues are part of each CDR3. Fields, in order: clone size, J gene, D gene, V gene, CDR3 DNA, CDR3 protein. The D gene is left open where the match is weak. Only some rows state a clone size, as once, few, many or a class for expanded clones.

clone_size: few; j_call: TRBJ2-1; d_call: TRBD2; v_call: TRBV12-3/TRBV12-4; cdr3_nt: TGTGCCAGCAGTTTAGGGCTAGCGGGGGAGAACAATGAGCAGTTCTTC; cdr3_aa: CASSLGLAGENNEQFF
clone_size: few; j_call: TRBJ2-7; d_call: TRBD2; v_call: TRBV12-3/TRBV12-4; cdr3_nt: TGTGCCAGCAGTTTAGCTGGTTTAGCGGGGGGGCTCTACGAGCAGTACTTC; cdr3_aa: CASSLAGLAGGLYEQYF
clone_size: few; j_call: TRBJ2-7; d_call: NA; v_call: TRBV20-1; cdr3_nt: TGCAGTGCTAGAGATTTGGGGGGCACCCACTACGAGCAGTACTTC; cdr3_aa: CSARDLGGTHYEQYF
clone_size: NA; j_call: TRBJ2-6; d_call: NA; v_call: TRBV5-6; cdr3_nt: TGTGCCAGCAGTCGAGACAGTTACTCTGGGGCCAACGTCCTGACTTTC; cdr3_aa: CASSRDSYSGANVLTF
clone_size: many; j_call: TRBJ2-1; d_call: TRBD2; v_call: TRBV3-1; cdr3_nt: TGTGCCAGCAGCCCACGACCCGGACTAGCGGGATGGAATGAGCAGTTCTTC; cdr3_aa: CASSPRPGLAGWNEQFF
clone_size: few; j_call: TRBJ2-7; d_call: NA; v_call: TRBV5-1; cdr3_nt: TGCGCCAGCAGCTTGGGGACAGTTTCGACCTACGAGCAGTACTTC; cdr3_aa: CASSLGTVSTYEQYF
clone_size: NA; j_call: TRBJ2-3; d_call: TRBD2; v_call: TRBV29-1; cdr3_nt: TGCAGCGTTGAAGACGGTGCGGGGGGCCGTGTAGATACGCAGTATTTT; cdr3_aa: CSVEDGAGGRVDTQYF
clone_size: NA; j_call: TRBJ2-7; d_call: NA; v_call: TRBV28; cdr3_nt: TGTGCCAGCTCCCGTCCACAGGGACGGTACGAGCAGTACTTC; cdr3_aa: CASSRPQGRYEQYF
clone_size: few; j_call: TRBJ2-1; d_call: NA; v_call: TRBV7-2; cdr3_nt: TGTGCCAGCAGCTTAGTCGCTGTGGGAGAGCAGTTCTTC; cdr3_aa: CASSLVAVGEQFF
clone_size: many; j_call: TRBJ1-6; d_call: NA; v_call: TRBV20-1; cdr3_nt: TGCAGTGCGCCCCGGAGTCGTGTAGGTCATTCACCCCTCCACTTT; cdr3_aa: CSAPRSRVGHSPLHF
clone_size: many; j_call: TRBJ2-2; d_call: NA; v_call: TRBV4-3; cdr3_nt: TGCGCCAGCAGCCAACGGTTTGCGGGTAACGGGGAGCTGTTTTTT; cdr3_aa: CASSQRFAGNGELFF
clone_size: NA; j_call: TRBJ1-6; d_call: NA; v_call: TRBV5-1; cdr3_nt: TGCGCCAGCAGCCCCGAAGGAAGGGGCTGGTCACCCCTCCACTTT; cdr3_aa: CASSPEGRGWSPLHF
clone_size: few; j_call: TRBJ1-5; d_call: NA; v_call: TRBV15; cdr3_nt: TGTGCCACCAGCAGAGGGGGGGGCCGAAATCAGCCCCAGCATTTT; cdr3_aa: CATSRGGGRNQPQHF
clone_size: NA; j_call: TRBJ1-1; d_call: NA; v_call: TRBV7-9; cdr3_nt: TGTGCCAGCAGCTCCCGTGGAGGGGGATTGAGCACTGAAGCTTTCTTT; cdr3_aa: CASSSRGGGLSTEAFF
clone_size: few; j_call: TRBJ2-7; d_call: NA; v_call: TRBV28; cdr3_nt: TGTGCCAGCACCCCCCATGGGTTTAGTGGGGGTTCCTACGAGCAGTACTTC; cdr3_aa: CASTPHGFSGGSYEQYF
clone_size: NA; j_call: TRBJ2-5; d_call: NA; v_call: TRBV7-8; cdr3_nt: TGTGCCAGCAGCTCAAGCCTACAAGAGACCCAGTACTTC; cdr3_aa: CASSSSLQETQYF
clone_size: NA; j_call: TRBJ2-2; d_call: NA; v_call: TRBV6-2/TRBV6-3; cdr3_nt: TGTGCCAGCAGGTACAGGTCACGGAACACCGGGGAGCTGTTTTTT; cdr3_aa: CASRYRSRNTGELFF
clone_size: many; j_call: TRBJ1-6; d_call: TRBD1; v_call: TRBV12-3/TRBV12-4; cdr3_nt: TGTGCCAGCAGCCTTACAGGGGGCAGGTCACCCCTCCACTTT; cdr3_aa: CASSLTGGRSPLHF
clone_size: few; j_call: TRBJ2-1; d_call: NA; v_call: TRBV19; cdr3_nt: TGTGCCAGTAGTATAGGCAGGGAATATGAGCAGTTCTTC; cdr3_aa: CASSIGREYEQFF
clone_size: many; j_call: TRBJ1-2; d_call: NA; v_call: TRBV12-3/TRBV12-4; cdr3_nt: TGTGCCAGCAGTTTGAAAGGTTCAAACTATGGCTACACCTTC; cdr3_aa: CASSLKGSNYGYTF
clone_size: many; j_call: TRBJ1-1; d_call: NA; v_call: TRBV6-5; cdr3_nt: TGTGCCAGCAGTTACTCGTCAGTCGGGAACACTGAAGCTTTCTTT; cdr3_aa: CASSYSSVGNTEAFF
clone_size: few; j_call: TRBJ2-7; d_call: TRBD1; v_call: TRBV4-2; cdr3_nt: TGTGCCAGCAGCCCTTCGACAGGGGAGGCCTACGAGCAGTACTTC; cdr3_aa: CASSPSTGEAYEQYF
clone_size: few; j_call: TRBJ2-4; d_call: TRBD2; v_call: TRBV20-1; cdr3_nt: TGCAGTGCTTGGACTAGTTCGAACATTCAGTACTTC; cdr3_aa: CSAWTSSNIQYF
clone_size: many; j_call: TRBJ1-5; d_call: TRBD1; v_call: TRBV6-5; cdr3_nt: TGTGCCAGCAGTTCCATCCGGACAGGGCCGGATCAGCCCCAGCATTTT; cdr3_aa: CASSSIRTGPDQPQHF
clone_size: few; j_call: TRBJ2-1; d_call: NA; v_call: TRBV20-1; cdr3_nt: TGCAGTGCTGCCAGGTTGGGATCAAACTACAATGAGCAGTTCTTC; cdr3_aa: CSAARLGSNYNEQFF
clone_size: NA; j_call: TRBJ2-1; d_call: TRBD2; v_call: TRBV20-1; cdr3_nt: TGCAGTGCTAGAGACCGGACTAGCCAGAATGAGCAGTTCTTC; cdr3_aa: CSARDRTSQNEQFF
clone_size: NA; j_call: TRBJ2-2; d_call: TRBD1; v_call: TRBV5-5; cdr3_nt: TGTGCCAGCAGCTTGGTATCCAGGGGGATTAACACCGGGGAGCTGTTTTTT; cdr3_aa: CASSLVSRGINTGELFF
clone_size: NA; j_call: TRBJ2-7; d_call: TRBD1; v_call: TRBV6-1; cdr3_nt: TGTGCCAGCAGTCTGACAGGGGCTCCAACCTACGAGCAGTACTTC; cdr3_aa: CASSLTGAPTYEQYF
clone_size: NA; j_call: TRBJ2-3; d_call: NA; v_call: TRBV7-8; cdr3_nt: TGTGCCAGCAGCTTAGCTGGCCCAGGGGTACCAACAGATACGCAGTATTTT; cdr3_aa: CASSLAGPGVPTDTQYF
clone_size: few; j_call: TRBJ2-4; d_call: TRBD1; v_call: TRBV12-3/TRBV12-4; cdr3_nt: TGTGCCAGCAGCGTCCAGGGGGCCGGGTCCAAAAACATTCAGTACTTC; cdr3_aa: CASSVQGAGSKNIQYF
clone_size: few; j_call: TRBJ1-1; d_call: TRBD1; v_call: TRBV11-2; cdr3_nt: TGTGCCAGCAGCTTAAACATTCAGGGGGTGGGCACTGAAGCTTTCTTT; cdr3_aa: CASSLNIQGVGTEAFF
clone_size: NA; j_call: TRBJ2-7; d_call: TRBD1; v_call: TRBV7-8; cdr3_nt: TGTGCCAGCAGCCAAAACCCTACAGGGGACGAGCAGTACTTC; cdr3_aa: CASSQNPTGDEQYF
clone_size: few; j_call: TRBJ2-5; d_call: NA; v_call: TRBV7-8; cdr3_nt: TGTGCCAGCAGCTTAGAGCAGGGGAGGTGGGCCCAGTACTTC; cdr3_aa: CASSLEQGRWAQYF
clone_size: NA; j_call: TRBJ2-7; d_call: NA; v_call: TRBV6-2/TRBV6-3; cdr3_nt: TGTGCCAGCAGTTGGGCAGGGGACGAGCAGTACTTC; cdr3_aa: CASSWAGDEQYF
clone_size: many; j_call: TRBJ2-1; d_call: TRBD2; v_call: TRBV9; cdr3_nt: TGTGCCAGCAGCGCCGCCGGGACTAGCCACAGTGAGCAGTTCTTC; cdr3_aa: CASSAAGTSHSEQFF
clone_size: many; j_call: TRBJ1-2; d_call: NA; v_call: TRBV2; cdr3_nt: TGTGCCAGCTCATCCACACGGGAAGCTAACTATGGCTACACCTTC; cdr3_aa: CASSSTREANYGYTF
clone_size: few; j_call: TRBJ1-2; d_call: NA; v_call: TRBV10-1; cdr3_nt: TGCGCCAGCAGTGACGGCGATCGCTATGGCTACACCTTC; cdr3_aa: CASSDGDRYGYTF
clone_size: few; j_call: TRBJ1-4; d_call: NA; v_call: TRBV6-5; cdr3_nt: TGTGCCAGCAGTTACTCAGGTGCAACTAATGAAAAACTGTTTTTT; cdr3_aa: CASSYSGATNEKLFF
clone_size: NA; j_call: TRBJ1-1; d_call: TRBD1; v_call: TRBV12-3/TRBV12-4; cdr3_nt: TGTGCCAGCAGTCTCCGGGACAGGGGCTTGAACACTGAAGCTTTCTTT; cdr3_aa: CASSLRDRGLNTEAFF